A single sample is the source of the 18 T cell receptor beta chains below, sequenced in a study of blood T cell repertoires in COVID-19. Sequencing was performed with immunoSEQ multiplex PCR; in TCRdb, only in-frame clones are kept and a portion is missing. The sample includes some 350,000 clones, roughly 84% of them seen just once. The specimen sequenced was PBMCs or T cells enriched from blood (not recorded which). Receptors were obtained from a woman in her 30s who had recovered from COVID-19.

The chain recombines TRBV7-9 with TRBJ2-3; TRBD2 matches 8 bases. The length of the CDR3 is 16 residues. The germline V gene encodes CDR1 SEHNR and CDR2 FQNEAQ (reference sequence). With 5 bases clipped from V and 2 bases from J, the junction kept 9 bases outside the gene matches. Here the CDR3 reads CASSATSGGVTDTQYF. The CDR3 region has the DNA TGTGCCAGCAGCGCTACTAGCGGAGGGGTCACAGATACGCAGTATTTT. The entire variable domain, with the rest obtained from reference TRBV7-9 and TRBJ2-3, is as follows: DTGVSQNPRHKITKRGQNVTFRCDPISEHNRLYWYRQTLGQGPEFLTYFQNEAQLEKSRLLSDRFSAERPKGSFSTLEIQRTEQGDSAMYLCASSATSGGVTDTQYFGPGTRLTVL.

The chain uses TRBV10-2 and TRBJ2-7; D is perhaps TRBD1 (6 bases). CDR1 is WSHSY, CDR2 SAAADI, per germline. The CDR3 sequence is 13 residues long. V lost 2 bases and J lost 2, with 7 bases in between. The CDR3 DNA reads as TGCGCCAGCAGTGAGCAGGGGACCTACGAGCAGTACTTC. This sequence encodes CASSEQGTYEQYF.

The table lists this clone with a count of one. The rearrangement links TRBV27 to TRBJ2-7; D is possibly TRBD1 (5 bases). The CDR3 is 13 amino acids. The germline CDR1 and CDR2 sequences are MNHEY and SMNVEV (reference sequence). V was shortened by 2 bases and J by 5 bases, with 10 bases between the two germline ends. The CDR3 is CASSLLQGNEQYF. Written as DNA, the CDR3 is TGTGCCAGCAGTTTACTCCAGGGTAACGAGCAGTACTTC.

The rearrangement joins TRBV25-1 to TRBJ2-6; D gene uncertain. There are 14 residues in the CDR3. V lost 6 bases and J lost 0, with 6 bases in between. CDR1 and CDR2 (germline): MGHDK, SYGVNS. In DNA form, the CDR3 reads TGTGCCAGCAGCCTAACCTCTGGGGCCAACGTCCTGACTTTC. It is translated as CASSLTSGANVLTF.

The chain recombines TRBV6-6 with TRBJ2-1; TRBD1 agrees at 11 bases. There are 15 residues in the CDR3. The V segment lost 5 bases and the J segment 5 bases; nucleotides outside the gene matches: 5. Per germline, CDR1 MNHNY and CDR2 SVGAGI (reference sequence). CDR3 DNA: TGTGCCAGCAGTAACCGGGACAGGGGGGACAATGAGCAGTTCTTC. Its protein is CASSNRDRGDNEQFF.

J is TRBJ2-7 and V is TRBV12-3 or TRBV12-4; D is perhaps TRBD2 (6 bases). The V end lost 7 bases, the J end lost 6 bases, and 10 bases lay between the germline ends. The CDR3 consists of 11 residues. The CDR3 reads CASTLGGEQYF. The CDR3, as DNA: TGTGCCAGCACCCTGGGGGGCGAGCAGTACTTC.

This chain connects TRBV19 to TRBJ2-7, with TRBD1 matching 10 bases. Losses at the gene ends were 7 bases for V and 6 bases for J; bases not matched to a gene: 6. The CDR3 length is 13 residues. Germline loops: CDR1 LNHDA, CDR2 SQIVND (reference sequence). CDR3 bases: TGTGCCAGTACCGGGACAGGGGATCCCGAGCAGTACTTC. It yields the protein CASTGTGDPEQYF.

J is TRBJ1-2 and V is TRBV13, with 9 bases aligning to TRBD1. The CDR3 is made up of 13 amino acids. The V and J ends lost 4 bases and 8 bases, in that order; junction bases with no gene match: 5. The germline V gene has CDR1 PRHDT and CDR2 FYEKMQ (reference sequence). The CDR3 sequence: CASSSQGAGGYTF. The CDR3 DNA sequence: TGTGCCAGCAGCTCACAGGGGGCCGGCGGCTACACCTTC.

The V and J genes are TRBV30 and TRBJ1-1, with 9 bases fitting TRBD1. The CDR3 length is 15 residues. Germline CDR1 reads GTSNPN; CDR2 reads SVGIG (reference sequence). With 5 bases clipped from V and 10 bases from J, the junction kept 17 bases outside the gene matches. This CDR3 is CAWENRGQFRTVAFF. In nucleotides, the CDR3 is TGTGCCTGGGAGAACAGGGGGCAATTCCGGACGGTAGCTTTCTTT.

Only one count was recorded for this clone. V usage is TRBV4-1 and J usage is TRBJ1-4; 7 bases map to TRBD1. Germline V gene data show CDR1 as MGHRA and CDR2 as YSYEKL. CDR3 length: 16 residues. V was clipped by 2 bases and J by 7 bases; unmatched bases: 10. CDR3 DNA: TGCGCCAGCAGCCAAATCCGAGGGGGCCTGGGTGAAAAACTGTTTTTT. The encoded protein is CASSQIRGGLGEKLFF.

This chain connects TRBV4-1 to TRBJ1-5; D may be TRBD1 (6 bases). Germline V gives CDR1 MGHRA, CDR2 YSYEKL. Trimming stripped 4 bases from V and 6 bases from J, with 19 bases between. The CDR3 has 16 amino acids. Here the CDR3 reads CASSPDGTPSAQPQHF. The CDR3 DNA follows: TGCGCCAGCAGCCCCGATGGGACACCTTCTGCTCAGCCCCAGCATTTT.

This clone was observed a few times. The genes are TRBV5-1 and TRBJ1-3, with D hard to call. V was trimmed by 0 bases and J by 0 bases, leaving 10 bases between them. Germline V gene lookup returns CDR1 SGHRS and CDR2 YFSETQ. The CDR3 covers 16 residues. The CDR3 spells CASSLDLAFSGNTIYF. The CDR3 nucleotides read TGCGCCAGCAGCTTGGATTTAGCATTCTCTGGAAACACCATATATTTT.

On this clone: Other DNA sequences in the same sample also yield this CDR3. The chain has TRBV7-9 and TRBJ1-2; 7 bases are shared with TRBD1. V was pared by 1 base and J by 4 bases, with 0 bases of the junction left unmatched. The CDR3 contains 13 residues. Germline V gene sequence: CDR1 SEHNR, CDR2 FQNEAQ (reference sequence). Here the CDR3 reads CASSLGQGYGYTF. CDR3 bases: TGTGCCAGCAGCTTAGGACAGGGCTATGGCTACACCTTC.

CDR3 protein: CASSFEGSSPLHF. Written as DNA, the CDR3 is TGTGCCAGCAGCTTTGAGGGCAGTTCACCCCTCCACTTT. The chain combines TRBV12-3 or TRBV12-4 with TRBJ1-6; no clear D gene. The CDR3 spans 13 residues. Trimming cost V 6 bases and J 9 bases, with 12 bases left between them.

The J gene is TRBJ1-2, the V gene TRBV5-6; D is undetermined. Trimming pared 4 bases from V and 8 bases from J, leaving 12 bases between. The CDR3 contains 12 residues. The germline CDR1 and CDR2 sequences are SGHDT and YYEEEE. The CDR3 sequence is CASSLLFSGYTF. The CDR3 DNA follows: TGTGCCAGCAGCCTTCTTTTCTCCGGCTACACCTTC.

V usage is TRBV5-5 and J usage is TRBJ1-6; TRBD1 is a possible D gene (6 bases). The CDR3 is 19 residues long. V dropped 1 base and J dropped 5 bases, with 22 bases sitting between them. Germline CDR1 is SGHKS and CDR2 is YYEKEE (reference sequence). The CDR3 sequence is CASSLFQGQIGEDNSPLHF. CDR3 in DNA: TGTGCCAGCAGCTTGTTTCAGGGACAAATCGGCGAAGATAATTCACCCCTCCACTTT.

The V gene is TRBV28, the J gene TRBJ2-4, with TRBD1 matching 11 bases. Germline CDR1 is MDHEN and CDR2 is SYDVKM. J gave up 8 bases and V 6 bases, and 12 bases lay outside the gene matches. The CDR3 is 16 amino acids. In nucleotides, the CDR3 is TGTGCCAGCAGAGGACAGGGGGCGAGGACGAAAGACATTCAGTACTTC. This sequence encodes CASRGQGARTKDIQYF.

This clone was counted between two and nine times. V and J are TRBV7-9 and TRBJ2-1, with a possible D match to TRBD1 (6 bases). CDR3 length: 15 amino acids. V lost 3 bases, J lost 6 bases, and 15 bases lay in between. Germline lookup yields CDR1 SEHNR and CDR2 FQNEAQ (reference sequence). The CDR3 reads CASSFRDTDPNEQFF. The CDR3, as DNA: TGTGCCAGCAGCTTCCGGGACACCGACCCCAATGAGCAGTTCTTC. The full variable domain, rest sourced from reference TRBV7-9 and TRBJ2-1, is DTGVSQNPRHKITKRGQNVTFRCDPISEHNRLYWYRQTLGQGPEFLTYFQNEAQLEKSRLLSDRFSAERPKGSFSTLEIQRTEQGDSAMYLCASSFRDTDPNEQFFGPGTRLTVL.